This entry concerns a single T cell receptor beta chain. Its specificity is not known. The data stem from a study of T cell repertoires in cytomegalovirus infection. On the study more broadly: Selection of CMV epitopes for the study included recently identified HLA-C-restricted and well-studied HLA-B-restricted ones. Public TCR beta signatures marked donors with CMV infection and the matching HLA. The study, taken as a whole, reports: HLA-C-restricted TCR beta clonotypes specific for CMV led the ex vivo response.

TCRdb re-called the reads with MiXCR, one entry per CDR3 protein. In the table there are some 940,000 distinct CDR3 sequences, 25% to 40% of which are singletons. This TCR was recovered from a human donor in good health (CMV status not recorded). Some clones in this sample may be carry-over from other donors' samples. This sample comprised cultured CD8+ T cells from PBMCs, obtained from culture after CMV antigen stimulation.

The DNA of the CDR3 is TGTGCCAGCAGCCCCCCCGACAGGCTTAGGGGTTATGGCTACACCTTC. Its protein is CASSPPDRLRGYGYTF. V and J are TRBV6-6 and TRBJ1-2; a possible D gene is TRBD1 (6 bases). Germline V lookup: CDR1 MNHNY, CDR2 SVGAGI (reference sequence). The CDR3 runs to 16 residues. The V end was cut by 6 bases, the J end by 5 bases, with 22 bases between.